This TCR beta chain is from a study of Graves' ophthalmopathy and Graves' hyperthyroidism. Amplified material comprised TCR beta CDR3 regions derived from RNA transcripts. HTBI primers were used in a first-round RT-PCR, which preceded a second-round multiplex PCR. TCRdb re-called the multiplex PCR reads through MiXCR, storing one row per CDR3 protein. The sample lists approximately 1.2 million distinct CDR3 sequences, about 40% seen once, with over 8.5% in the top ten. Orbital computed tomography, together with clinical symptoms, serum thyroxine, TRAb and thyroid ultrasound, was used for diagnosis. The CDR3 has 13 amino acids. V gave up 7 bases and J gave up 9 bases, with 21 bases separating them. Germline-derived CDR1 and CDR2 are DFQATT and SNEGSKA (reference sequence).

The source material was peripheral blood or thyroid tissue (not recorded which). This TCR came from an adult man with Graves' hyperthyroidism. The chain is built from TRBV20-1 and TRBJ2-5; D is unclear. The CDR3 is CSVRTEGNQPQYF. The CDR3 DNA sequence: TGCAGTGTCAGGACGGAAGGCAATCAGCCCCAGTACTTC.